This T cell receptor (beta chain) was obtained from a study of read filtering for tumor transcriptome and immune sequencing. Study background: Transcriptome libraries were built from DNase-treated RNA. Per sample, TCR-region reads ranged about 4 to 11 million by IR-seq, roughly 80 to 1,300 by RNA-seq.

From 300 to 400 ng of RNA, a library with molecular barcoded alpha/delta and beta/gamma adaptors was made. Each CDR3 protein is one row after TCRdb ran MiXCR on the reads. In the table there are roughly 130,000 distinct CDR3 sequences, about an eighth of which are singletons. This CDR3 is 14 amino acids long. The J segment lost 6 bases and the V segment lost 4 bases, leaving 3 bases of the junction unmatched. The germline CDR1 and CDR2 sequences are SEHNR and FQNEAQ (reference sequence). Many counts were recorded for this clonotype. Sequencing was carried out using a population of CD138-negative cells sorted from bone marrow. The chain has TRBV7-9 and TRBJ1-4; TRBD1 matches at 9 bases. The clonotype originates from a donor at least 40 years old with multiple myeloma. Written as DNA, the CDR3 is TGTGCCAGCAGCTCGACAGGGGGGGATGAAAAACTGTTTTTT. Protein sequence: CASSSTGGDEKLFF.